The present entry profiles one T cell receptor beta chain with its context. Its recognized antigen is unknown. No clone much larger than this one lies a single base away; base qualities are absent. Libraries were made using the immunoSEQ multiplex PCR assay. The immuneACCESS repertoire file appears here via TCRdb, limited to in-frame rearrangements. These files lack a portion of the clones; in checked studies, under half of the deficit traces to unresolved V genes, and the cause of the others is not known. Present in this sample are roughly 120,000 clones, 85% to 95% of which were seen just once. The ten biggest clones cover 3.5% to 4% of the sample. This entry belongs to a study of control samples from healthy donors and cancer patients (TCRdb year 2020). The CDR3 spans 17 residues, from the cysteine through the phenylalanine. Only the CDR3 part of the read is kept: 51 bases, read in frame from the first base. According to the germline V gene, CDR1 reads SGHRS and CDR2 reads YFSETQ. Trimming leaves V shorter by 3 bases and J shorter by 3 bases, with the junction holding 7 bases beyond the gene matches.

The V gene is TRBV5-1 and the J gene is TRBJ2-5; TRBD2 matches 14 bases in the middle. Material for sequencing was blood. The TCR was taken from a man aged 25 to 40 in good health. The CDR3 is CASSYGLAGGSKETQYF. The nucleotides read TGCGCCAGCAGCTACGGACTAGCGGGGGGCTCAAAAGAGACCCAGTACTTC.